The clone carrying this TCR beta chain has only a few counts. The CDR3 is made up of 16 amino acids. V lost 0 bases to trimming and J lost 2 bases, with 12 bases between them. Germline V gene lookup returns CDR1 MGHRA and CDR2 YSYEKL. This record comes from a study of T cells of healthy individuals. TCRdb called the 5' RACE reads again in MiXCR, with one record for every CDR3 protein. Of about 96,000 distinct CDR3 sequences in the sample, approximately 16% were seen once. The chain recombines TRBV4-1 with TRBJ2-3; TRBD2 might be the D (6 bases). This sequence originates from a human donor in good health. The CDR3: CASSQDPGRLTDTQYF. CDR3 in DNA: TGCGCCAGCAGCCAAGACCCAGGGAGGCTCACAGATACGCAGTATTTT.